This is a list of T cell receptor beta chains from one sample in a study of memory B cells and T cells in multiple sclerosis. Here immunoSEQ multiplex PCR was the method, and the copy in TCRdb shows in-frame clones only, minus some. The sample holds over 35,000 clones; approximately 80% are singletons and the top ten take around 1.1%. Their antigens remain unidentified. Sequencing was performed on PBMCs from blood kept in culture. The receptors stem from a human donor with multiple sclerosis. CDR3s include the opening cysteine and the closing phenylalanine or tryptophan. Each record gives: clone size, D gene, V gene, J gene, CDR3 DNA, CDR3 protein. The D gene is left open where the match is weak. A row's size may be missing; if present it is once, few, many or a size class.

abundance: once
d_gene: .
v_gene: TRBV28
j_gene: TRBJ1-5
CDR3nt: TGTGCCAGCAGTGCACGGTGGGGGCGAGGCAATCAGCCCCAGCATTTT
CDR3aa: CASSARWGRGNQPQHF

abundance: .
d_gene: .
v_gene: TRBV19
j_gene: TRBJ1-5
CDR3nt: TGTGCCAGTAGTATTTCCAGGGCTAGCAATCAGCCCCAGCATTTT
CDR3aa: CASSISRASNQPQHF

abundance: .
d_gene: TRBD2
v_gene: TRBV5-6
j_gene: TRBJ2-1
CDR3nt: TGTGCCAGCAGCTTGAGCGGGGGGCTATACAATGAGCAGTTCTTC
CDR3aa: CASSLSGGLYNEQFF

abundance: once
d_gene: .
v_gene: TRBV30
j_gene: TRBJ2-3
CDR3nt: TGTGCCTGGGAGGTGGGGGGCACAGATACGCAGTATTTT
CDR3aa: CAWEVGGTDTQYF

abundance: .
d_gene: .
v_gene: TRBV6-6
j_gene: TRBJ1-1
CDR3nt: TGTGCCAGCAGTCATGAGGGGGACACTGAAGCTTTCTTT
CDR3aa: CASSHEGDTEAFF

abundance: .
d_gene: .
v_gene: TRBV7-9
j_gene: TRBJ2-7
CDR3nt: TGTGCCAGCAGTAGAATGCGGGACAGCTACGAGCAGTACTTC
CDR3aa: CASSRMRDSYEQYF

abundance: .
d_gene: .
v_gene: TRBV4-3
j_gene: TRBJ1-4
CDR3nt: TGCGCCAGCAGCCAAGATTTTCCGAATGAAAAACTGTTTTTT
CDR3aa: CASSQDFPNEKLFF

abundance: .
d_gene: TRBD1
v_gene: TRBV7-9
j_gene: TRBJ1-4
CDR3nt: TGTGCCAGCAGCTTAGGGACAGGAGAAAAACTGTTTTTT
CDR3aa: CASSLGTGEKLFF

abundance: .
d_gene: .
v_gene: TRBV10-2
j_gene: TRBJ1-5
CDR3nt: TGCGCCAGCAGTGAGTGGTTTGGGGGGAGCAATCAGCCCCAGCATTTT
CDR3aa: CASSEWFGGSNQPQHF

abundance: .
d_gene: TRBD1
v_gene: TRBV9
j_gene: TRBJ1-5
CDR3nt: TGTGCCAGCAGCGCGACAGGGTTTCAGCCCCAGCATTTT
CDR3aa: CASSATGFQPQHF

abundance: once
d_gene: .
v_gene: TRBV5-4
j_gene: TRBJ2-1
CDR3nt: TGTGCCAGCAGCCTCCTGACCAGCGCGGCCTACAATGAGCAGTTCTTC
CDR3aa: CASSLLTSAAYNEQFF

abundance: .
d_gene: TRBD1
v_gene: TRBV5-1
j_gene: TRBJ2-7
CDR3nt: TGCGCCAGCAGCGATCCGGGACAGGTTAACGAGCAGTACTTC
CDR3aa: CASSDPGQVNEQYF

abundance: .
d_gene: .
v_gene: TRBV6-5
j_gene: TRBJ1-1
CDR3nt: TGTGCCAGCAGTGCCCAACCGAGATACCTTACTGAAGCTTTCTTT
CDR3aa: CASSAQPRYLTEAFF

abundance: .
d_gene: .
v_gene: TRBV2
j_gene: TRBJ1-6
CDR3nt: TGTGCCAGCAGTGCTATAAGCTCCTATAATTCACCCCTCCACTTT
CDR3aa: CASSAISSYNSPLHF

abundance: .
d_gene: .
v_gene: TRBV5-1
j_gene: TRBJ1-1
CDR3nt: TGCGCCAGCAGCTTGGGGTGGGGTGGGGGCACTGAAGCTTTCTTT
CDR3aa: CASSLGWGGGTEAFF

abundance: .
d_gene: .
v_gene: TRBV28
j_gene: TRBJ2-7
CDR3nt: TGTGCCAGCGGTCCTTTGGGGGGTACCCCCTACGAGCAGTACTTC
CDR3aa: CASGPLGGTPYEQYF

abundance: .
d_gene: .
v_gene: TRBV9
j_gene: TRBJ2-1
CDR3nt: TGTGCCAGCAGCGATACCGGGACCTCAGTCAATGAGCAGTTCTTC
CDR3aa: CASSDTGTSVNEQFF

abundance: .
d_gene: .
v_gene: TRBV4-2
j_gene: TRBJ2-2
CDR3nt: TGTGCCAGCAGCCAAGGGGCCCGGTTGGGGAACACCGGGGAGCTGTTTTTT
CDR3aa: CASSQGARLGNTGELFF

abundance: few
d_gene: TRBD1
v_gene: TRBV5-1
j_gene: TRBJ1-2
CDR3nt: TGCGCCAGCAGCTCTGGACAGGGTTCGGCTAACTATGGCTACACCTTC
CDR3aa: CASSSGQGSANYGYTF

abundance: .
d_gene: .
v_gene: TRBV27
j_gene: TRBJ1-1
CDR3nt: TGTGCCAGCGCGCGGGGCTTAGGCACTGAAGCTTTCTTT
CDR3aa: CASARGLGTEAFF

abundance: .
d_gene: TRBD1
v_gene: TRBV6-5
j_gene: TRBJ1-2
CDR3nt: TGTGCCAGCAGCAGGACAGGGTCTAACTATGGCTACACCTTC
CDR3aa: CASSRTGSNYGYTF

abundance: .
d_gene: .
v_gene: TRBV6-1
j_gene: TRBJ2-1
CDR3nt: TGTGCCAGCCTTCCCCGGGACTACAATGAGCAGTTCTTC
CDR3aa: CASLPRDYNEQFF

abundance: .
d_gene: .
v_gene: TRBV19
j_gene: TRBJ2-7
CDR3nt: TGTGCCAGTAGTATCAGGGACGGGGACTACGAGCAGTACTTC
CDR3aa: CASSIRDGDYEQYF

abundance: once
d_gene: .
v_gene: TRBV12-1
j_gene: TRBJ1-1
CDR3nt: TGTGCCAGCAGCGGCCGAGCACAGGGGGAACTTACTGAAGCTTTCTTT
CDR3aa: CASSGRAQGELTEAFF

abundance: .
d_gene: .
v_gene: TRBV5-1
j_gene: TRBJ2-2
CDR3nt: TGCGCCAGCAGCTTAACGGGGATCACCGGGGAGCTGTTTTTT
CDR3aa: CASSLTGITGELFF

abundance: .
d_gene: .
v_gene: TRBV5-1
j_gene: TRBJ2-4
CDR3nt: TGCGCCAGCAGCATTGATACAGGGAGGGACATTCAGTACTTC
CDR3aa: CASSIDTGRDIQYF

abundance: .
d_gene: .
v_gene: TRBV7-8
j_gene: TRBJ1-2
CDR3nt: TGTGCCAGCAGCTTGAGTACCCAATATGGCTACACCTTC
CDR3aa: CASSLSTQYGYTF

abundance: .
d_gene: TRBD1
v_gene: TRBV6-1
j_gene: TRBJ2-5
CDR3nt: TGTGCCAGCAGTGACACAGGGGGTTGGGAGACCCAGTACTTC
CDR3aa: CASSDTGGWETQYF

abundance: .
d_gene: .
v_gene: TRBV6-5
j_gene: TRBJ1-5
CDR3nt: TGTGCCAGCCGAACTGGGGCCAATCAGCCCCAGCATTTT
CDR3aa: CASRTGANQPQHF

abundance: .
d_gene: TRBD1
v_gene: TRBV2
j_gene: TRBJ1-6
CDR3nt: TGTGCCATCGTCACAGGGGGCATGGCTAATTCACCCCTCCACTTT
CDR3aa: CAIVTGGMANSPLHF

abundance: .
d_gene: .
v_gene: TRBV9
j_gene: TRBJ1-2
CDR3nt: TGTGCCAGCAGCGTAGAGGACGGCCCCTTCTATGGCTACACCTTC
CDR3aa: CASSVEDGPFYGYTF

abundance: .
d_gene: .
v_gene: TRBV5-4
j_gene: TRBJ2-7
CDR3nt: TGTGCCAGCAGCAGGACAGCCTCCTACGAGCAGTACTTC
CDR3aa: CASSRTASYEQYF

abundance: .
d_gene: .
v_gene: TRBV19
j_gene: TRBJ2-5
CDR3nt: TGTGCCAGTAGGCGGGACACGGAGACCCAGTACTTC
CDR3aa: CASRRDTETQYF

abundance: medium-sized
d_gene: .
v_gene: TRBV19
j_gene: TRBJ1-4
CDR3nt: TGTGCCAGTAGTCACGGGGGGCGTTATGAAAAACTGTTTTTT
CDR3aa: CASSHGGRYEKLFF

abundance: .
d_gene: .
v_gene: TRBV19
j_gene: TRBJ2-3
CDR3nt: TGTGCCAGTAGTAGAGGCACTAGCACAGATACGCAGTATTTT
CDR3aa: CASSRGTSTDTQYF

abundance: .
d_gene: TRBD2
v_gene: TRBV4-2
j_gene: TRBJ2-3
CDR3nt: TGTGCCAGCAGCCAAGATTTTCGGGCGGGGGGGCCGACAGATACGCAGTATTTT
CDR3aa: CASSQDFRAGGPTDTQYF

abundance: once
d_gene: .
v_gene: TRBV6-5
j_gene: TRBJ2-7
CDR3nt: TGTGCCAGCAGTTTGGGTCTCCGGTTCTACGAGCAGTACTTC
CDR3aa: CASSLGLRFYEQYF

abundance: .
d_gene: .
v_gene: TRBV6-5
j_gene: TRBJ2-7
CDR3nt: TGTGCCAGCAGTTACTCGGGCAGACGGGGCGAGCAGTACTTC
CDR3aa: CASSYSGRRGEQYF

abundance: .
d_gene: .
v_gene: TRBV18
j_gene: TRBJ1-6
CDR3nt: TGTGCCAGCTCACCAGGGGCAGACTATAATTCACCCCTCCACTTT
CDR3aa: CASSPGADYNSPLHF

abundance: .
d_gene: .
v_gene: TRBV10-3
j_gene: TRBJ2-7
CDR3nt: TGTGCCATCAGTCCCAGGGATGAAGAGCAGTACTTC
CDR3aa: CAISPRDEEQYF

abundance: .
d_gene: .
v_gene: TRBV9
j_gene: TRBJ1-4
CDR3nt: TGTGCCAGCAGCGCCGGGACCGATGAAAAACTGTTTTTT
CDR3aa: CASSAGTDEKLFF

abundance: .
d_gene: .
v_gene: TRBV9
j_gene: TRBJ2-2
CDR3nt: TGTGCCAGCAGCTTATTCGACACCACGAACACCGGGGAGCTGTTTTTT
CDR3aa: CASSLFDTTNTGELFF

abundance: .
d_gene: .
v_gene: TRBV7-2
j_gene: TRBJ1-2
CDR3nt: TGTGCCAGCAGCTCCCTACTGGGGGCCCGCTATGGCTACACCTTC
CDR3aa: CASSSLLGARYGYTF

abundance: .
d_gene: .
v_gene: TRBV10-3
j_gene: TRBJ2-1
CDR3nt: TGTGCCATCAGTGAGTCCGGAGGGGCGTACTACAATGAGCAGTTCTTC
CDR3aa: CAISESGGAYYNEQFF

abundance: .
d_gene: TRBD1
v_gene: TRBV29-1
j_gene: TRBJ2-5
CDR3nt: TGCAGCGGCACCCGACAGGGCAGCGAGACCCAGTACTTC
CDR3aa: CSGTRQGSETQYF

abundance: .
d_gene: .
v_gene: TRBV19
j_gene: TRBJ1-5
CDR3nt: TGTGCCAGTAGTATAGGGACAGACGGGAGCAATCAGCCCCAGCATTTT
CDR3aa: CASSIGTDGSNQPQHF

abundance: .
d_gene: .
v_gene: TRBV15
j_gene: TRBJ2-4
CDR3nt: TGTGCCACCAGCAGAGAGGGGGGTCGAGCGATCGCCTTAGCCAAAAACATTCAGTACTTC
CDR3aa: CATSREGGRAIALAKNIQYF

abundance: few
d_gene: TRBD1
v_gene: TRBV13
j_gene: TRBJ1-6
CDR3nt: TGTGCCAGCAGCCTGGCCGGGACAGGGGCTTCACCCCTCCACTTT
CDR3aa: CASSLAGTGASPLHF

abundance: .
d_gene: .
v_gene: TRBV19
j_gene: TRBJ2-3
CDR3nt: TGTGCCAGTAGTCCGGGGGACAGCAGCACAGATACGCAGTATTTT
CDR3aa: CASSPGDSSTDTQYF

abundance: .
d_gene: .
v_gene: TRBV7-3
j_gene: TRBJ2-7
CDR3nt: TGTGCCAGCAGGCGGGAAAGTTGCTACGAGCAGTACTTC
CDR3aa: CASRRESCYEQYF